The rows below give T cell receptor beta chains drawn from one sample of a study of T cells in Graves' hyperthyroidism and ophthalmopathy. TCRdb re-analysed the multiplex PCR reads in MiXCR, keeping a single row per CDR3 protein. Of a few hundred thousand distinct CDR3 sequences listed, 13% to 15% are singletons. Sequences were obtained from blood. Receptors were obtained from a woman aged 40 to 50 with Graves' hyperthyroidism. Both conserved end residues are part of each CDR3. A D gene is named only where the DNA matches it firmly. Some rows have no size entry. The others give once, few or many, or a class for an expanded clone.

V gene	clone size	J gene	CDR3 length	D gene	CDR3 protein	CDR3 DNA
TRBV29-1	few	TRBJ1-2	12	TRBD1	CSGGDRANGYTF	TGCAGCGGGGGGGACAGGGCTAATGGCTACACCTTC
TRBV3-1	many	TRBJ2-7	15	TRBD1	CASSHSDRGGYEQYF	TGTGCCAGCAGCCACTCGGACAGGGGCGGCTACGAGCAGTACTTC
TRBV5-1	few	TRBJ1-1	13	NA	CASSLGVDTEAFF	TGCGCCAGCAGCTTGGGTGTGGACACTGAAGCTTTCTTT
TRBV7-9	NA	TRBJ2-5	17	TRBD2	CASSLGRTSGIQETQYF	TGTGCCAGCAGCTTAGGTAGGACTAGCGGGATCCAAGAGACCCAGTACTTC
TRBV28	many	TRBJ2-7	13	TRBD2	CASRLAGLWEQYF	TGTGCCAGCAGACTAGCGGGGCTGTGGGAGCAGTACTTC
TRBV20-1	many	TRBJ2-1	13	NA	CSADGSSYNEQFF	TGCAGCGCCGACGGAAGCTCCTACAATGAGCAGTTCTTC
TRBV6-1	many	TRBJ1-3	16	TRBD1	CASSSLPGQGRNTIYF	TGTGCCAGCAGTAGCCTCCCGGGACAGGGCCGAAACACCATATATTTT
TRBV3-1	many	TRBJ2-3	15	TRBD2	CASSPLAGGSDTQYF	TGTGCCAGCAGCCCACTAGCGGGAGGGTCAGATACGCAGTATTTT
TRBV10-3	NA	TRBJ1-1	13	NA	CAITEGPRTEAFF	TGTGCCATCACCGAAGGCCCGAGGACTGAAGCTTTCTTT
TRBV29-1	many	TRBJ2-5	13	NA	CSVNGRQQETQYF	TGCAGCGTCAACGGACGGCAACAAGAGACCCAGTACTTC
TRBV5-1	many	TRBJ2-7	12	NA	CASSGRSYEQYF	TGCGCCAGCAGTGGGAGATCCTACGAGCAGTACTTC
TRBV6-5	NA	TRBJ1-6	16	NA	CASSYDKRSLNSPLHF	TGTGCCAGCAGTTACGACAAACGTAGCCTTAATTCACCCCTCCACTTT
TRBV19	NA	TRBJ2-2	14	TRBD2	CATRDYMGTGELFF	TGTGCCACTAGGGACTATATGGGCACCGGGGAGCTGTTTTTT
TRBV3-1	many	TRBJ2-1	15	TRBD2	CASSQASGSYNEQFF	TGTGCCAGCAGCCAAGCTAGCGGTTCCTACAATGAGCAGTTCTTC
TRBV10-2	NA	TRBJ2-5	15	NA	CASSDLGSVGETQYF	TGCGCCAGCAGTGATTTAGGCAGTGTTGGCGAGACCCAGTACTTC
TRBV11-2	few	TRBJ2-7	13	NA	CACSAGTGDEQYF	NA
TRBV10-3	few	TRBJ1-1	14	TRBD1	CAIRGTGEATEAFF	TGTGCCATCAGGGGAACAGGGGAGGCCACTGAAGCTTTCTTT
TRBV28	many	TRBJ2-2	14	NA	CASSTIRASGELFF	TGTGCCAGCAGTACTATCAGGGCGTCCGGGGAGCTGTTTTTT
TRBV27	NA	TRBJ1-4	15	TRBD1	CASSRDRSSNENLFF	TGTGCCAGCAGTAGGGACAGGAGTTCTAATGAAAACCTGTTTTTT
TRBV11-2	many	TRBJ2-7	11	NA	CASSLIYEQYF	TGTGCCAGCAGCCTAATCTACGAGCAGTACTTC
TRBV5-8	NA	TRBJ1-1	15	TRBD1	CASSLTGEFVTEAFF	TGTGCCAGCAGCTTGACAGGGGAGTTCGTCACTGAAGCTTTCTTT
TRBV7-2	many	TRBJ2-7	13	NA	CASSLYHSYEQYF	TGTGCCAGCAGCTTATACCACTCCTACGAGCAGTACTTC
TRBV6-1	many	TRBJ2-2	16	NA	CASRPSGGGGTGELFF	TGTGCCAGCAGACCCTCCGGGGGAGGGGGCACCGGGGAGCTGTTTTTT
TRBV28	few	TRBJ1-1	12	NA	CASSSGHKEAFF	TGTGCCAGCAGTTCGGGACACAAAGAAGCTTTCTTT
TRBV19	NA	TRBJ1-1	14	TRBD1	CASSNQGAHTEAFF	TGTGCCAGTAGTAATCAGGGGGCACACACTGAAGCTTTCTTT
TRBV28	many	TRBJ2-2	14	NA	CASSLHSNTGELFF	TGTGCCAGCAGTTTACATTCGAACACCGGGGAGCTGTTTTTT
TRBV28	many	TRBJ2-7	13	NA	CASSSTDSYEQYF	TGTGCCAGCAGTTCAACGGACAGCTACGAGCAGTACTTC
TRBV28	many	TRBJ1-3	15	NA	CASSGGGPAGNTIYF	TGTGCCAGCAGCGGGGGGGGGCCGGCAGGAAACACCATATATTTT
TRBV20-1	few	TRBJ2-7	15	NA	CSARDPQQTNYEQYF	TGCAGTGCTAGAGATCCGCAACAAACAAATTACGAGCAGTACTTC
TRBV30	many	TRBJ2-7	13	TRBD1	CAWKRDRGGEQYF	TGTGCCTGGAAGAGGGACAGGGGAGGCGAGCAGTACTTC
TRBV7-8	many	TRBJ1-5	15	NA	CASSLGGGSNQPQHF	TGCGCCAGCAGCTTGGGGGGGGGTAGCAATCAGCCCCAGCATTTT
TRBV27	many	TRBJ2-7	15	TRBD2	CASSSLAGGRYEQYF	TGTGCCAGCAGTTCCCTAGCGGGAGGGCGTTACGAGCAGTACTTC
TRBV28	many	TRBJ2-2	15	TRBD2	CASSWDYPTTGELFF	TGTGCCAGCAGTTGGGACTACCCAACCACCGGGGAGCTGTTTTTT
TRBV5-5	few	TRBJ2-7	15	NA	CASSLVADRSYEQYF	TGTGCCAGCAGCTTGGTAGCGGACAGGTCCTACGAGCAGTACTTC
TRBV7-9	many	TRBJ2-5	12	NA	CASSGQQETQYF	TGTGCCAGCAGCGGTCAGCAAGAGACCCAGTACTTC
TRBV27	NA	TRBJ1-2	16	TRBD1	CASRPSGTGRLYGYTF	TGTGCCAGCAGACCCTCCGGGACAGGGCGGCTCTATGGCTACACCTTC
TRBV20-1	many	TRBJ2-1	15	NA	CSARVSSTPHNEQFF	TGCAGTGCTAGAGTGTCTAGTACCCCCCACAATGAGCAGTTCTTC